This is a list of T cell receptor beta chains from one sample in a study of response to subunit inactivated influenza vaccine. TCRdb reanalysed the RT-PCR reads using MiXCR and keeps one entry per CDR3 protein. In the table there are 300,000 to 350,000 distinct CDR3 sequences, 20% to 25% of which are singletons. The sequenced sample was PBMCs from blood, obtained approximately 20 months after vaccination. The receptor set was obtained from a man in his fifties or sixties who received an inactivated influenza vaccine. Each CDR3 is given with its conserved first and last residue. A D gene is named only where the DNA matches it firmly. The size entry is marked missing in some rows and otherwise reads once, few, many or a size class.

J,size,D,V,length,DNA,CDR3
TRBJ2-1,.,TRBD2,TRBV6-2/TRBV6-3,20,TGTGCCAGCAGTTACCCCCTAGCGGGAGGGCCGATAAGCTCCTACAATGAGCAGTTCTTC,CASSYPLAGGPISSYNEQFF
TRBJ2-4,.,.,TRBV28,15,TGTGCCAGCAGCCCAGGACAGCTAGCCAAAAACATTCAGTACTTC,CASSPGQLAKNIQYF
TRBJ1-1,.,.,TRBV6-5,15,TGTGCCAGCAGTTCCACGGGAGAGAAAGGGGACGAAGCTTTCTTT,CASSSTGEKGDEAFF
TRBJ2-7,few,.,TRBV6-5,11,TGTGCCAGCGGACGCACCTACGAGCAGTACTTC,CASGRTYEQYF
TRBJ2-3,.,.,TRBV4-3,17,TGCGCCAGCAGCCCACAGGGTTCCGGGACTAGCACAGATACGCAGTATTTT,CASSPQGSGTSTDTQYF
TRBJ1-5,many,.,TRBV4-1,15,TGCGCCAGCAGCCAAGCTCCCCTTAGCAATCAGCCCCAGCATTTT,CASSQAPLSNQPQHF
TRBJ2-7,few,TRBD2,TRBV12-3/TRBV12-4,14,TGTGCCAGCAGTTCGTCTAGCGGGGCGTACGAGCAGTACTTC,CASSSSSGAYEQYF
TRBJ1-5,.,.,TRBV10-3,14,TGTGCCATCAGTGAGTCGGGAAACAGTCAGCCCCAGCATTTT,CAISESGNSQPQHF
TRBJ2-2,few,.,TRBV4-3,14,TGCGCCAGCAGCATAACAGGAAGAACCGGGGAGCTGTTTTTT,CASSITGRTGELFF
TRBJ2-3,.,TRBD2,TRBV11-2,18,TGTGCCAGCAGCTCCCGCCCGGCGGGGGGATCTAGCACAGATACGCAGTATTTT,CASSSRPAGGSSTDTQYF
TRBJ1-1,many,TRBD1,TRBV29-1,14,TGCAGCGTGGAGGAACAGGGGGCGCGCACTGAAGCTTTCTTT,CSVEEQGARTEAFF
TRBJ2-5,.,.,TRBV20-1,16,TGCAGTGCTAGGATAAAGGACAGAGAGTACCAAGAGACCCAGTACTTC,CSARIKDREYQETQYF
TRBJ2-1,.,.,TRBV4-3,16,TGCGCCAGCAGCCAAGTTTTAGGACGAAACTACAATGAGCAGTTCTTC,CASSQVLGRNYNEQFF
TRBJ1-5,few,.,TRBV7-6,15,TGTGCCAGCAGCCCCCGACACGATAGCAATCAGCCCCAGCATTTT,CASSPRHDSNQPQHF
TRBJ2-1,.,TRBD2,TRBV4-2,19,TGTGCCAGCAGCCTAAGACTAGCGGGGGACCAAATCTCCTACAATGAGCAGTTCTTC,CASSLRLAGDQISYNEQFF
TRBJ1-2,many,.,TRBV10-3,16,TGTGCCATCACCGGGGCCACCGCTATTTCTAACTATGGCTACACCTTC,CAITGATAISNYGYTF
TRBJ1-2,few,.,TRBV20-1,12,TGCAGTGCTACAGGGATGGGCTATGGCTACACCTTC,CSATGMGYGYTF
TRBJ1-2,few,TRBD1,TRBV5-4,15,TGTGCCAGCAGCCCGCCCGGGACAGATTGGATGGGCTACACCTTC,CASSPPGTDWMGYTF
TRBJ2-5,few,.,TRBV12-3/TRBV12-4,13,TGTGCCAGCAGTTTTCCCGGGGTCGAGACCCAGTACTTC,CASSFPGVETQYF
TRBJ2-1,few,TRBD2,TRBV30,13,TGTGCCTGGAGTAGCGGGGTTTACAATGAGCAGTTCTTC,CAWSSGVYNEQFF
TRBJ1-1,few,.,TRBV28,15,TGTGCCAGCAGTTTATTACCGGAAATGAACACTGAAGCTTTCTTT,CASSLLPEMNTEAFF
TRBJ1-2,.,.,TRBV6-2/TRBV6-3,14,TGTGCCAGCAGTTACAACCCGACTTCTCATGGCTACACCTTC,CASSYNPTSHGYTF
TRBJ1-6,.,TRBD1,TRBV7-2,17,TGTACCAGCAGCTTAGCGGGACAGGGGGCTAAAAATTCACCCCTCCACTTT,CTSSLAGQGAKNSPLHF
TRBJ1-1,.,.,TRBV6-6,13,TGTGCCAGCACCTACAGGGAGAACACTGAAGCTTTCTTT,CASTYRENTEAFF
TRBJ2-7,.,.,TRBV4-1,13,TGCGCCAGCAGCCTGCCCGGGGCCCACGAGCAGTACTTC,CASSLPGAHEQYF
TRBJ2-2,.,.,TRBV28,14,TGTGCCAGCAGTTTCCCCAGGGCCGCCGGGGAGCTGTTTTTT,CASSFPRAAGELFF
TRBJ2-5,.,TRBD1,TRBV7-6,14,TGTGCCAGCAGCGGGACAGATTACCAAGAGACCCAGTACTTC,CASSGTDYQETQYF
TRBJ1-1,.,.,TRBV5-1,15,TGCGCCAGCAGCTCCACCGGGGGCCAGAACACTGAAGCTTTCTTT,CASSSTGGQNTEAFF
TRBJ2-3,many,TRBD2,TRBV12-3/TRBV12-4,16,TGTGCCAGCAGTCCAGCTAGCGGGGGGAACACAGATACGCAGTATTTT,CASSPASGGNTDTQYF
TRBJ2-5,.,.,TRBV6-2/TRBV6-3,12,TGTGCCAGCAAACTTAGGGAGGAGACCCAGTACTTC,CASKLREETQYF
TRBJ1-1,.,.,TRBV30,11,TGTGCGGGGGCAGGGTGGACTGAAGCTTTCTTT,CAGAGWTEAFF
TRBJ1-6,.,TRBD1,TRBV2,16,TGTGCCAGCAGTGAAGTAGGGGACAGTTATAATTCACCCCTCCACTTT,CASSEVGDSYNSPLHF
TRBJ1-1,.,.,TRBV3-1,13,TGTGCCAGCAGCGGCAGGGTAGACACTGAAGCTTTCTTT,CASSGRVDTEAFF